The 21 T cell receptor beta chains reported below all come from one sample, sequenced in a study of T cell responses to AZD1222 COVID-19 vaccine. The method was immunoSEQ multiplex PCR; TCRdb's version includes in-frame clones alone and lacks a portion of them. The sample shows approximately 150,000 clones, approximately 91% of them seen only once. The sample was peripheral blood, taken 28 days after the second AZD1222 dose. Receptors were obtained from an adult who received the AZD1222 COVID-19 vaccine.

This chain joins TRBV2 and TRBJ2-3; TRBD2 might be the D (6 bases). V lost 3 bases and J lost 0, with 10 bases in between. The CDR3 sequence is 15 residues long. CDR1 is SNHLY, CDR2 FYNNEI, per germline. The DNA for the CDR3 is TGTGCCAGCAGTGATTCGCGGGACAGCACAGATACGCAGTATTTT. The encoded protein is CASSDSRDSTDTQYF.

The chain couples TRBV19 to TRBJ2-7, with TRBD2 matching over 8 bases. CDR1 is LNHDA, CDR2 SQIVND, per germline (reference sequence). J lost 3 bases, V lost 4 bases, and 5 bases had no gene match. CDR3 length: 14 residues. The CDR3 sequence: CASSNSGSLYEQYF. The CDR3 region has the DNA TGTGCCAGTAGTAACAGCGGGAGTCTCTACGAGCAGTACTTC.

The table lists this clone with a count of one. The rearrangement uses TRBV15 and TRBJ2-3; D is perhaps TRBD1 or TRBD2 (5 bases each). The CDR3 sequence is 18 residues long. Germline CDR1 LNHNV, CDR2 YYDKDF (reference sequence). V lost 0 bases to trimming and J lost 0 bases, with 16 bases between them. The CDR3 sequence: CATSRDWGTVTSTDTQYF. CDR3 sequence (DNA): TGTGCCACCAGCAGAGATTGGGGGACGGTCACTAGCACAGATACGCAGTATTTT.

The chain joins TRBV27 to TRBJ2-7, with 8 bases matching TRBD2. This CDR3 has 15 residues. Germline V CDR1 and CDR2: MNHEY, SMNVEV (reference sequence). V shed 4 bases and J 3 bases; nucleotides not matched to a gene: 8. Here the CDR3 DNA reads TGTGCCAGCAGTTGGGGAACTAGCGGAAGCTACGAGCAGTACTTC. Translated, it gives CASSWGTSGSYEQYF.

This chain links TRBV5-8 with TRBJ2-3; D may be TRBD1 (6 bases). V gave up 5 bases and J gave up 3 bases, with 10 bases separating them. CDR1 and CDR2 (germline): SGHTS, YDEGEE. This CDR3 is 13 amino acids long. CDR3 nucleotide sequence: TGTGCCAGCAGTATGAGGGGGACAGATACGCAGTATTTT. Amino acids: CASSMRGTDTQYF.

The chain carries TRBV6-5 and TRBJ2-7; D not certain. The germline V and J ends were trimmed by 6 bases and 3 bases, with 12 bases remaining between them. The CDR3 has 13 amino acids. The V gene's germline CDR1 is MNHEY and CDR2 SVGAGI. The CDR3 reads CASRFTGNYEQYF. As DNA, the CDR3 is TGTGCCAGCAGATTTACCGGTAACTACGAGCAGTACTTC.

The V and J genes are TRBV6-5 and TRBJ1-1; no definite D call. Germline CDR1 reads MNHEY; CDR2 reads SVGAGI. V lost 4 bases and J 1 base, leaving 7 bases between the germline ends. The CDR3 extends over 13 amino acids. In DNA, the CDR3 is TGTGCCAGCAGTTTCCGGGGGAACACTGAAGCTTTCTTT. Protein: CASSFRGNTEAFF.

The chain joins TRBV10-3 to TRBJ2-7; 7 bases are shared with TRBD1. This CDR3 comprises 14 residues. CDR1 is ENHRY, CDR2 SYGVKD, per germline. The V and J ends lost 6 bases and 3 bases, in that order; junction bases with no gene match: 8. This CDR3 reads CAIRTPGQNYEQYF. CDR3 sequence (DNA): TGTGCCATCAGGACACCGGGACAGAACTACGAGCAGTACTTC.

In DNA, the CDR3 is TGTGCCAGCAGCTTGTACAGGGACGACACTGAAGCTTTCTTT. Amino acid sequence: CASSLYRDDTEAFF. This sequence joins TRBV5-4 and TRBJ1-1; D might be TRBD1 (6 bases). This CDR3 is built from 14 residues. Trimming removed 1 base from V and 3 bases from J, with 10 bases in between. From germline, CDR1 is SGHNT and CDR2 YYREEE (reference sequence).

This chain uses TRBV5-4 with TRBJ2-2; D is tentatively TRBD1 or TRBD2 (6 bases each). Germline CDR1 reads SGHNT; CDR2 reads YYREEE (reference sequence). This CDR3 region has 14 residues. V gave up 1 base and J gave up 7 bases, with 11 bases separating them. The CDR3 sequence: CASSLKGGGGELFF. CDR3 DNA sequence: TGTGCCAGCAGCTTGAAAGGGGGAGGCGGGGAGCTGTTTTTT.

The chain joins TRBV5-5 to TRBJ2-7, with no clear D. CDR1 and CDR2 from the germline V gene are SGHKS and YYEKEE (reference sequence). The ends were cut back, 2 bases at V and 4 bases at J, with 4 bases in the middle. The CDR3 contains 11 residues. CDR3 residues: CASSFSYEQYF. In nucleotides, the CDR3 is TGTGCCAGCAGCTTTTCGTACGAGCAGTACTTC.

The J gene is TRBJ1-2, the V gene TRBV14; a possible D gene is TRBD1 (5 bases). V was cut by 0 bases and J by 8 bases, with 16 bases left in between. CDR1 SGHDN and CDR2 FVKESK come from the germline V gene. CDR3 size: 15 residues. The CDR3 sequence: CASSQELFGGRGYTF. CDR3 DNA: TGTGCCAGCAGCCAAGAATTGTTTGGGGGACGGGGCTACACCTTC.

CDR3 nucleotide sequence: TGTGCCAGCAGACGGAGTGGCGGGAGCCCCTACAATGAGCAGTTCTTC. It encodes CASRRSGGSPYNEQFF. The chain employs TRBV11-2 and TRBJ2-1; 7 positions match TRBD2. CDR1 is SGHAT, CDR2 FQNNGV, per germline. Germline trimming cut 6 bases from V and 2 bases from J; bases unmatched to any gene: 10. The CDR3 consists of 16 residues.

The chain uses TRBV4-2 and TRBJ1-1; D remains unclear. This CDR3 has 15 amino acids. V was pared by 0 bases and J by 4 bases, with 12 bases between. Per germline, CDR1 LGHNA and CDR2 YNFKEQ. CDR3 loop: CASSQDYQRGTEAFF. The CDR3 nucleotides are TGTGCCAGCAGCCAAGATTACCAGCGGGGCACTGAAGCTTTCTTT.

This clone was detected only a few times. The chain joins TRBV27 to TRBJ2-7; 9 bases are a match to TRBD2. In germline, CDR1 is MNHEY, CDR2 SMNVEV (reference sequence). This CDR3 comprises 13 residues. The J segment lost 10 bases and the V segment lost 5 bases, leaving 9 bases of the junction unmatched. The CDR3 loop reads CASSNPGTSRQYF. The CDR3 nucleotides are TGTGCCAGCAGTAATCCCGGGACTAGCCGCCAGTACTTC.

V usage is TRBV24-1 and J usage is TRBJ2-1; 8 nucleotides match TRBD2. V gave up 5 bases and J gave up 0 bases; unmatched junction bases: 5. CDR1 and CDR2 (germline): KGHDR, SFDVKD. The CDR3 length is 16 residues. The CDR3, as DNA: TGTGCCACCAGTGCCGCGGGGGGAAGCTCCTACAATGAGCAGTTCTTC. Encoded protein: CATSAAGGSSYNEQFF.

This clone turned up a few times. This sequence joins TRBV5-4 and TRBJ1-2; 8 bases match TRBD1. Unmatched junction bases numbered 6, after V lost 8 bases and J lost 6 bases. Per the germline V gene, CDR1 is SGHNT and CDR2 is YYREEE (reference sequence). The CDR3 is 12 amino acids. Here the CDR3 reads CASRTGLNGYTF. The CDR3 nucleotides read TGTGCCAGTCGGACAGGGCTAAATGGCTACACCTTC. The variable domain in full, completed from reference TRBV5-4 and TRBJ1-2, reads ETGVTQSPTHLIKTRGQQVTLRCSSQSGHNTVSWYQQALGQGPQFIFQYYREEENGRGNFPPRFSGLQFPNYSSELNVNALELDDSALYLCASRTGLNGYTFGSGTRLTVV.

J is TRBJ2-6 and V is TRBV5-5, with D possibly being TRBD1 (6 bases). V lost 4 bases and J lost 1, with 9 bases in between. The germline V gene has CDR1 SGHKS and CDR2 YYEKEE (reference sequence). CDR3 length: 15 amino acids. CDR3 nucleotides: TGTGCCAGCAGCACCGGACAGTCTGGGGCCAACGTCCTGACTTTC. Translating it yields CASSTGQSGANVLTF.

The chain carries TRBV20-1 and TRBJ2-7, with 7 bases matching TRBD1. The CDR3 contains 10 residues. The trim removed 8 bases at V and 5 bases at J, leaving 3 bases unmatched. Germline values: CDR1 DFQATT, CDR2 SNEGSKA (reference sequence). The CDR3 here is CSTRGNEQYF. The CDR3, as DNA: TGCAGTACCAGGGGGAACGAGCAGTACTTC.

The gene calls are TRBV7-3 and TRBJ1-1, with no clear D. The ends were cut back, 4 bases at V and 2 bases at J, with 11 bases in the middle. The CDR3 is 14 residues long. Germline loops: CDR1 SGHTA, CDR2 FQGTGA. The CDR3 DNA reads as TGTGCCAGCAGCTCCGGTTCGATTAACACTGAAGCTTTCTTT. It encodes CASSSGSINTEAFF.

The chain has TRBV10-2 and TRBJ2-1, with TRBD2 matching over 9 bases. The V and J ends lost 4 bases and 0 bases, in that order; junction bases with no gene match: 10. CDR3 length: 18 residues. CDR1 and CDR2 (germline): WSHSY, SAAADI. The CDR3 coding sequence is TGCGCCAGCAGTGGGTATAGCGGGAGCCCGAGCTCCTACAATGAGCAGTTCTTC. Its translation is CASSGYSGSPSSYNEQFF.